The 10 T cell receptor beta chains listed next were all sequenced from one sample in a study of T-cell reconstitution after alpha-beta-depleted transplantation in children. As it was prepared, the TCRbeta library received unique molecular identifiers. TCRdb reprocessed the PCR reads via MiXCR and lists one record per CDR3 protein. The sample includes approximately 630,000 distinct CDR3 sequences, approximately 14% of them seen just once. This material consisted of PBMCs, taken before TCRalphabeta/CD19-depleted stem cell transplant. The receptors shown here come from a girl aged 2 to 10 with congenital amegakaryocytic thrombocytopenia, due to receive a stem cell transplant.

The sample holds a few counts of this clonotype. The rearrangement links TRBV18 to TRBJ1-2; TRBD1 matches 9 bases. J was trimmed by 1 base and V by 5 bases; bases with no gene match: 5. The CDR3 has 15 amino acids. CDR1 is KGHSH, CDR2 LQKENI, per germline. CDR3 nucleotide sequence: TGTGCCAGCTCATCCGGGACAGGGATTAACTATGGCTACACCTTC. Its protein is CASSSGTGINYGYTF.

J is TRBJ2-1 and V is TRBV5-1; perhaps TRBD2 as D (6 bases). Trimming left V 0 bases short and J 4 bases short, with 14 bases between. The CDR3 extends over 16 amino acids. Per germline, CDR1 SGHRS and CDR2 YFSETQ. As DNA, the CDR3 is TGCGCCAGCAGCTTGGGGCGAGCGGGCTTTTACAATGAGCAGTTCTTC. Translated: CASSLGRAGFYNEQFF.

This clonotype was recorded many times. V is TRBV29-1 and J is TRBJ2-3, with TRBD1 matching over 10 bases. Germline assignment: CDR1 SQVTM and CDR2 ANQGSEA. The V segment lost 3 bases and the J segment 4 bases; nucleotides outside the gene matches: 4. This CDR3 spans 14 amino acids. CDR3 sequence reads: CSVDDRGQSDTQYF. CDR3 bases: TGCAGCGTTGATGACAGGGGGCAGTCAGATACGCAGTATTTT.

This clonotype came up a few times. This chain uses TRBV5-1 with TRBJ2-2, with TRBD2 identical over 7 bases. Germline loops: CDR1 SGHRS, CDR2 YFSETQ. The junction had 7 bases not matched to a gene; V was cut back by 4 bases and J by 1 base. This CDR3 contains 16 residues. The CDR3 nucleotides read TGCGCCAGCAGCACTAGCGACAGATGGAACACCGGGGAGCTGTTTTTT. Protein: CASSTSDRWNTGELFF.

This clonotype was found many times. The chain uses TRBV12-3 or TRBV12-4 and TRBJ2-3; D gene uncertain. The CDR3 is 15 residues long. V lost 5 bases, J lost 6 bases, and 18 bases lay in between. The CDR3 protein is CASSLGGSGRDTQYF. The CDR3 DNA reads TGTGCCAGCAGTCTGGGCGGATCGGGCAGGGATACGCAGTATTTT.

This clonotype was counted between two and nine times. The CDR3 coding sequence is TGCGCCAGCAGCCAACACCTAATAGCGGCAACGCAGTACTTC. The encoded protein is CASSQHLIAATQYF. The V gene is TRBV4-1, the J gene TRBJ2-7, with TRBD2 as a possible D gene (6 bases). From germline, CDR1 is MGHRA and CDR2 YSYEKL. The CDR3 contains 14 residues. Trimming shortened V by 2 bases and J by 9 bases, and 17 bases separated the two germline ends.

This clonotype was seen repeatedly, ten times or more. The V and J genes are TRBV7-9 and TRBJ2-3, with D possibly called TRBD1 or TRBD2 (5 bases each). Trimming shortened V by 5 bases and J by 3 bases, and 15 bases separated the two germline ends. This CDR3 is 15 amino acids long. Germline V gives CDR1 SEHNR, CDR2 FQNEAQ (reference sequence). The CDR3 nucleotides are TGTGCCAGCAGCCGTAGTGGGACCAATACAGATACGCAGTATTTT. This gives the protein CASSRSGTNTDTQYF.

This chain connects TRBV7-9 to TRBJ2-1, with a weak D call TRBD2 (6 bases). Looked up from germline, CDR1 is SEHNR and CDR2 is FQNEAQ (reference sequence). V lost 4 bases, J lost 0 bases, and 13 bases lay in between. The CDR3 is 16 residues long. In DNA, the CDR3 is TGTGCCAGCAGCTGGGGACTTCTCAGCTCCTACAATGAGCAGTTCTTC. The encoded protein is CASSWGLLSSYNEQFF.

This clonotype was observed many times. The chain links TRBV12-3 or TRBV12-4 to TRBJ2-7, with 11 bases lining up with TRBD1. V trimming: 5 bases; J trimming: 4 bases; junction bases outside the gene matches: 16. The CDR3 length is 18 residues. The CDR3 spells CASSGDRGSVAGKYEQYF. As DNA, the CDR3 is TGTGCCAGCAGTGGGGACAGGGGGTCGGTAGCGGGAAAATACGAGCAGTACTTC.

There are many counts of this clonotype. The chain uses TRBV12-3 or TRBV12-4 and TRBJ2-5; 7 bases are a match to TRBD2. The V gene end was trimmed by 4 bases and the J gene end by 5 bases; junction bases not matched to a gene: 10. The CDR3 consists of 15 residues. In DNA, the CDR3 is TGTGCCAGCAGTTCTGGACTAGTTTCATCGGAGACCCAGTACTTC. It is translated as CASSSGLVSSETQYF.